The T cell receptor beta chain under discussion was sequenced for a study of shared clonotypes between healthy human individuals. Points from the study as a whole: It was the few donors that limited the genetic and exposure-history diversity represented.

Sequenced by immunoSEQ multiplex PCR; TCRdb stores in-frame clones only, minus some. The repertoire includes roughly 2.1 million clones, just over 90% of them detected once, and roughly 1.8% sits in the top ten. Concerning this clone: Antigen: not known.

The germline gives CDR1 SNHLY, CDR2 FYNNEI. Trimming removed 8 bases from V and 0 bases from J, with 14 bases in between. The CDR3 runs to 14 residues. It was CD45RO-negative cells, positively selected for CCR7, that made up naive CD8 cells, with terminally differentiated effector memory CD45RA+ cells excluded. Sequences were obtained from naive CD8+ T cells from PBMCs. The clonotype comes from a young man in good health. Some clones in this sample may be carry-over from other donors' samples. The V call is TRBV2, the J call TRBJ2-7, with D possibly matching TRBD2 (6 bases). CDR3 loop: CASPGAGSSYEQYF. The CDR3 coding sequence is TGTGCCAGCCCCGGGGCGGGATCCTCCTACGAGCAGTACTTC.